Described below is a single T cell receptor (beta chain) sequence and its context. The CDR3 is 12 residues long. Trimming left V 8 bases short and J 8 bases short, with 12 bases between. CDR1 is SEHNR, CDR2 FQNEAQ, per germline (reference sequence). The data derive from a study of blood T cell repertoires in COVID-19. About the research overall: From T cells, B-cell-depleted T cells, or PBMCs came the material, which was cDNA or gDNA.

Study processing details: Estimates of nucleated cell counts were drawn from the amplification of reference gene primers. Sequencing used immunoSEQ multiplex PCR; TCRdb keeps in-frame clones, though not all of them. That table is the source of V, J and clone size, and D and trimming were worked out from the DNA. This table has 250,000 to 400,000 clones, approximately 88% appearing once. Seattle patients were enrolled during active infection and followed longitudinally. J is TRBJ1-4 and V is TRBV7-9; no firm D call. The source of this sequence is a young woman with COVID-19, enrolled during active disease. What was sequenced was peripheral blood. CDR3 coding DNA: TGTGCCAGCCGCGGGGATAGAGAAAAACTGTTTTTT. This codes for CASRGDREKLFF.